Listed below are T cell receptor beta chains from one sample, sequenced in a study of OX40 agonist ivuxolimab in advanced cancers. Only in-frame clones appear in the TCRdb table, and some are missing; sequencing was by immunoSEQ multiplex PCR. The data hold more than 100,000 clones, with around 93% observed a single time. The source was CD4+ or CD8+ T cells sorted from blood, collected in a trial of the OX40 agonist ivuxolimab. The receptors were gathered from an adult with an advanced solid tumor such as melanoma, head and neck, liver or kidney cancer. CDR3s include the opening cysteine and the closing phenylalanine or tryptophan. Each record gives: J gene, D gene, clone size, V gene, CDR3 protein, CDR3 DNA. D genes are given only for firm matches. Clone size, where shown, is once, few, many, or a class for clones that have expanded.

TRBJ2-4,NA,NA,TRBV28,CASGEARIAKNIQYF,TGTGCCAGCGGTGAAGCACGGATAGCCAAAAACATTCAGTACTTC
TRBJ2-7,NA,NA,TRBV7-2,CASSLPSYEQYF,TGTGCCAGCAGCTTACCCTCCTACGAGCAGTACTTC
TRBJ2-7,NA,once,TRBV12-2,CASRPPAVQYF,TGTGCAAGTCGCCCCCCCGCGGTGCAGTACTTC
TRBJ2-4,TRBD1,NA,TRBV28,CASSHGGQVAKNIQYF,TGTGCCAGCAGTCACGGGGGACAGGTGGCCAAAAACATTCAGTACTTC
TRBJ2-1,NA,NA,TRBV7-3,CASSFQPRSYNEQFF,TGTGCCAGCAGTTTCCAGCCCCGTTCCTACAATGAGCAGTTCTTC
TRBJ1-4,NA,NA,TRBV18,CASSPLPGDGEKLFF,TGTGCCAGCTCACCATTGCCCGGGGATGGGGAAAAACTGTTTTTT
TRBJ1-5,NA,NA,TRBV6-1,CASSEGKMVYQHF,TGTGCCAGCAGTGAAGGAAAGATGGTGTACCAGCATTTT
TRBJ2-3,NA,NA,TRBV4-3,CASSQEVMGAGRTDTQYF,TGCGCCAGCAGCCAAGAAGTAATGGGGGCCGGACGCACAGATACGCAGTATTTT
TRBJ1-2,NA,NA,TRBV18,CASSPSAPENYGYTF,TGTGCCAGCTCACCCTCGGCCCCAGAGAACTATGGCTACACCTTC
TRBJ2-7,NA,NA,TRBV7-8,CASSLLASSASYEQYF,TGTGCCAGCAGCTTATTAGCGTCGTCGGCCTCCTACGAGCAGTATTTC
TRBJ1-1,TRBD1,NA,TRBV5-1,CASSLGPQGALIEAFF,TGCGCCAGCAGCTTGGGTCCCCAGGGGGCGTTGATTGAAGCTTTCTTT
TRBJ1-2,NA,once,TRBV5-1,CASTLGGEAGYTF,TGCGCCAGCACCTTGGGAGGGGAGGCTGGCTACACCTTC
TRBJ2-3,TRBD2,NA,TRBV7-8,CASSPRAAGGLDTQYF,TGTGCCAGCAGCCCGCGAGCCGCGGGAGGGTTAGATACGCAGTATTTT
TRBJ1-2,NA,NA,TRBV6-1,CASSDDRGFNGGYTF,TGTGCCAGCAGTGACGATAGGGGTTTTAATGGGGGCTACACCTTC
TRBJ1-5,NA,NA,TRBV19,CASSIGIGVDQPRHF,TGTGCCAGTAGTATAGGGATAGGGGTGGACCAGCCCCGGCATTTT
TRBJ2-1,NA,NA,TRBV4-2,CASSGGNEQFF,TGTGCCAGCAGCGGCGGCAATGAGCAGTTCTTC
TRBJ1-5,TRBD1,NA,TRBV5-5,CASSSQGDNQPQHF,TGTGCCAGCAGCTCACAGGGGGACAATCAGCCCCAGCATTTT
TRBJ2-3,TRBD2,NA,TRBV6-5,CASSSPGGRYTDTQYF,TGTGCCAGCAGTTCCCCCGGCGGGAGGTACACAGATACGCAGTATTTT
TRBJ2-2,TRBD1,once,TRBV5-6,CASSSYRDRGYTGELFF,TGTGCCAGCAGCTCGTACCGGGACAGGGGGTACACCGGGGAGCTGTTTTTT
TRBJ1-5,TRBD1,NA,TRBV19,CASSTGQGTQPQHF,TGTGCCAGTAGTACCGGACAGGGAACCCAGCCCCAGCATTTT
TRBJ1-5,NA,NA,TRBV4-2,CASSQDQGQPQHF,TGTGCCAGCAGCCAAGATCAGGGACAGCCCCAGCATTTT
TRBJ2-7,NA,NA,TRBV6-5,CASSYRQHDRYEQYF,TGTGCCAGCAGTTACCGCCAGCATGACCGCTACGAGCAGTACTTC
TRBJ2-7,NA,NA,TRBV29-1,CSVRKGSSSYEQYF,TGCAGCGTTCGGAAGGGGTCAAGCTCCTACGAGCAGTACTTC
TRBJ2-5,NA,NA,TRBV5-1,CASSLAGGGGQETQYF,TGCGCCAGCAGCTTGGCCGGGGGAGGGGGGCAAGAGACCCAGTACTTC
TRBJ1-1,NA,NA,TRBV28,CASSPFGTEAFF,TGTGCCAGCAGTCCTTTCGGCACTGAAGCTTTCTTT
TRBJ1-5,NA,few,TRBV6-5,CASSRQLNQPQHF,TGTGCCAGCAGCCGACAGCTCAATCAGCCCCAGCATTTT
TRBJ2-1,TRBD2,NA,TRBV6-5,CASSYQSTSGNEQFF,TGTGCCAGCAGTTATCAATCGACTAGCGGGAATGAGCAGTTCTTC
TRBJ2-4,NA,NA,TRBV27,CASIKGVGLGIQYF,TGTGCCAGCATCAAGGGGGTCGGGCTTGGCATTCAGTACTTC
TRBJ2-7,NA,NA,TRBV7-2,CASSLAPGHEQYF,TGTGCCAGCAGCTTAGCGCCAGGTCACGAGCAGTACTTC
TRBJ1-4,NA,NA,TRBV18,CASSPMGPEKLFF,TGTGCCAGCTCACCAATGGGGCCTGAAAAACTGTTTTTT
TRBJ2-7,NA,once,TRBV15,CATSSVSIPQASYEQYF,TGTGCCACCAGCAGTGTATCCATCCCCCAGGCCTCCTACGAGCAGTACTTC
TRBJ2-2,NA,NA,TRBV6-6,CASSYFRAAGGELFF,TGTGCCAGCAGTTACTTTCGAGCGGCAGGTGGGGAGCTGTTTTTT
TRBJ1-1,NA,once,TRBV11-2,CASSLEGGPTEASF,TGTGCCAGCAGCTTAGAAGGGGGGCCCACTGAAGCTTCCTTT